The next 28 T cell receptor beta chains were all read from a single sample in a study of T cell responses to AZD1222 COVID-19 vaccine. Profiling relied on immunoSEQ multiplex PCR, and the TCRdb table lists in-frame clones only, not all of them. The sample holds roughly 150,000 clones; around 88% are singletons and the top ten take approximately 3.6%. Sequenced material: peripheral blood, taken on day 0 of MenACWY control vaccination. Receptors were obtained from an adult in good health.

The rearrangement joins TRBV14 to TRBJ2-1; D is perhaps TRBD1 (6 bases). Germline lookup yields CDR1 SGHDN and CDR2 FVKESK. V lost 6 bases to trimming and J lost 3 bases, with 18 bases between them. The CDR3 has 16 amino acids. CDR3 DNA sequence: TGTGCCAGCAGACGGACAGCTGGGGCGGGCTACAATGAGCAGTTCTTC. Protein: CASRRTAGAGYNEQFF.

V gene TRBV7-8 combines with J gene TRBJ2-3; 12 bases are a match to TRBD1. V was pared by 0 bases and J by 0 bases, with 10 bases of the junction left unmatched. Germline assignment: CDR1 SGHVS and CDR2 FQNEAQ. The CDR3 has 20 residues. The CDR3: CASSLAGTGGGESSTDTQYF. Written as DNA, the CDR3 is TGTGCCAGCAGCTTAGCCGGGACAGGGGGCGGGGAATCTAGCACAGATACGCAGTATTTT.

This chain connects TRBV6-4 to TRBJ1-2; weak D call: TRBD1 (6 bases). CDR1 is MRHNA, CDR2 SNTAGT, per germline. CDR3 length: 13 amino acids. V was pared by 6 bases and J by 4 bases, with 12 bases between. The CDR3 sequence is CASSGGASYGYTF. For the CDR3, the DNA is TGTGCCAGCAGCGGGGGGGCCTCCTATGGCTACACCTTC.

CDR3 nucleotide sequence: TGTGCCAGCAGCCAAGATCGGGAGTCAGATACGCAGTATTTT. It yields the protein CASSQDRESDTQYF. The chain carries TRBV4-2 and TRBJ2-3; weak D call: TRBD2 (6 bases). This CDR3 is built from 14 residues. CDR1 and CDR2 (germline): LGHNA, YNFKEQ. Trimming stripped 0 bases from V and 4 bases from J, with 8 bases between.

This chain joins TRBV29-1 and TRBJ2-2; the match to TRBD1 covers 7 bases. In germline, CDR1 is SQVTM, CDR2 ANQGSEA. This CDR3 comprises 14 residues. V shed 7 bases, J shed 2 bases, and the junction held 7 bases outside the gene matches. The CDR3 is CSAQGSLNTGELFF. The DNA for the CDR3 is TGCAGCGCACAGGGGTCCCTCAACACCGGGGAGCTGTTTTTT.

V usage is TRBV29-1 and J usage is TRBJ1-2; 11 nucleotides align to TRBD1. CDR1 is SQVTM, CDR2 ANQGSEA, per germline. The CDR3 consists of 15 residues. Unmatched junction bases numbered 10, after V lost 6 bases and J lost 4 bases. The CDR3 region is CSVPRTGQGGYGYTF. CDR3 sequence (DNA): TGCAGCGTGCCCAGAACGGGACAGGGGGGCTATGGCTACACCTTC.

V usage is TRBV30 and J usage is TRBJ1-1, with 8 bases fitting TRBD1. CDR3 length equals 14 residues. The trim removed 3 bases at V and 10 bases at J, leaving 13 bases unmatched. Germline CDR1 reads GTSNPN; CDR2 reads SVGIG (reference sequence). DNA for the CDR3: TGTGCCTGGAGAACCGATCAGGGGGCTCCGCGAGCTTTCTTT. Translating it yields CAWRTDQGAPRAFF.

The chain joins TRBV24-1 to TRBJ2-2; unclear D gene. CDR3 length: 16 amino acids. The germline CDR1 and CDR2 sequences are KGHDR and SFDVKD. V was cut by 1 base and J by 0 bases, with 8 bases left in between. CDR3 bases: TGTGCCACCAGTGATTTTGGCGGAGCGAACACCGGGGAGCTGTTTTTT. It encodes CATSDFGGANTGELFF.

The J gene is TRBJ2-1, the V gene TRBV5-4; possibly TRBD1 for D (5 bases). The ends were cut back, 3 bases at V and 0 bases at J, with 10 bases in the middle. The CDR3 runs to 15 residues. Germline loops: CDR1 SGHNT, CDR2 YYREEE (reference sequence). CDR3 DNA: TGTGCCAGCAGCTCCGGTCAGGGCTCCTACAATGAGCAGTTCTTC. Translating gives CASSSGQGSYNEQFF.

The CDR3: CASSLRALNEKLFF. CDR3 sequence (DNA): TGCGCCAGCAGCTTGAGGGCCCTCAATGAAAAACTGTTTTTT. V and J are TRBV5-1 and TRBJ1-4; no firm D call. Germline CDR1 reads SGHRS; CDR2 reads YFSETQ. The germline V and J ends were trimmed by 1 base and 5 bases, with 9 bases remaining between them. This CDR3 is built from 14 residues.

This clone was picked up a small number of times. The chain uses TRBV28 and TRBJ2-1; 7 positions agree with TRBD1. J was trimmed by 9 bases and V by 4 bases; bases with no gene match: 9. The CDR3 extends over 14 amino acids. CDR1 and CDR2 from the germline V gene are MDHEN and SYDVKM. CDR3 bases: TGTGCCAGCAGTTCGGGACAGCCGCCCAGTGAGCAGTTCTTC. Its translation: CASSSGQPPSEQFF.

The V call is TRBV2, the J call TRBJ2-3; a weak D match, TRBD1 (5 bases). The CDR3 runs 16 residues. V was trimmed by 2 bases and J by 3 bases, leaving 15 bases between them. From germline, CDR1 is SNHLY and CDR2 FYNNEI. In DNA form, the CDR3 reads TGTGCCAGCAGTGAACCTGGACATTTCGGGACAGATACGCAGTATTTT. Protein: CASSEPGHFGTDTQYF.

This chain connects TRBV10-3 to TRBJ1-2; no clear D. This CDR3 spans 14 amino acids. Germline-derived CDR1 and CDR2 are ENHRY and SYGVKD. The V end lost 3 bases, the J end lost 7 bases, and 15 bases lay between the germline ends. The CDR3 region has the DNA TGTGCCATCAGTGAAAACGCAAACCTCGGTGGCTACACCTTC. It specifies CAISENANLGGYTF.

The rearrangement links TRBV7-9 to TRBJ2-7; possibly TRBD1 for D (6 bases). The V end was cut by 5 bases, the J end by 5 bases, with 16 bases between. CDR1 and CDR2 (germline): SEHNR, FQNEAQ (reference sequence). The CDR3 has 14 residues. The chain's CDR3 is CASSLRDMSHEQYF. The DNA of the CDR3 is TGTGCCAGCAGCCTCCGGGACATGTCCCACGAGCAGTACTTC.

The rearrangement links TRBV30 to TRBJ1-2, with D possibly matching TRBD1 (6 bases). Per germline, CDR1 GTSNPN and CDR2 SVGIG (reference sequence). The CDR3 sequence is 12 residues long. V gave up 4 bases and J gave up 8 bases, with 14 bases separating them. The CDR3 DNA reads TGTGCCTGGACGGCAGGGGCGGAAGGCTACACCTTC. This codes for CAWTAGAEGYTF.

This clone occurred once. V gene TRBV7-2 combines with J gene TRBJ1-3; D is unclear. The CDR3 length is 13 residues. CDR1 is SGHTA, CDR2 FQGNSA, per germline. Between the trimmed V and J ends, which lost 5 bases and 2 bases, there was a span of 7 bases. The DNA of the CDR3 is TGTGCCAGCAGCGGGTCTGCTGGAAACACCATATATTTT. Encoded protein: CASSGSAGNTIYF.

V and J are TRBV5-1 and TRBJ2-7, with D possibly matching TRBD1 (6 bases). With 5 bases removed from V and 5 bases from J, the gap between germline ends came to 20 bases. Germline V gene sequence: CDR1 SGHRS, CDR2 YFSETQ. The CDR3 contains 15 residues. The CDR3 region has the DNA TGCGCCAGCAGGCTGGCGGACAGCCCTCGAGACGAGCAGTACTTC. This gives the protein CASRLADSPRDEQYF.

This clone was picked up one time. The chain uses TRBV3-1 (or the pseudogene TRBV3-2) and TRBJ2-7; D gene ambiguous. CDR1 and CDR2 (germline): LGHDT, YNNKEL (reference sequence). V shed 2 bases and J shed 1 base, with 15 bases lying between them. The length of the CDR3 is 16 residues. The DNA of the CDR3 is TGTGCCAGCAGCCAATCCGGGTTCGGAGCTTCCTACGAGCAGTACTTC. As protein: CASSQSGFGASYEQYF.

The gene calls are TRBV14 and TRBJ1-2; no clear D. CDR1 is SGHDN, CDR2 FVKESK, per germline. The CDR3 length is 15 residues. The V gene lost 0 bases and the J gene lost 2 bases, with 10 bases spanning the gap. CDR3 sequence (DNA): TGTGCCAGCAGCCAAGACGCAGTCGTCAACTATGGCTACACCTTC. It specifies CASSQDAVVNYGYTF.

The V call is TRBV30, the J call TRBJ1-2; D call uncertain. The V end was cut by 2 bases, the J end by 5 bases, with 15 bases between. This CDR3 region has 14 residues. CDR1 and CDR2 (germline): GTSNPN, SVGIG (reference sequence). CDR3 amino acids: CAWSPRLVRYGYTF. The CDR3 DNA follows: TGTGCCTGGAGTCCCCGACTGGTGAGGTATGGCTACACCTTC.

The V gene is TRBV5-1, the J gene TRBJ2-1, with 10 positions matching TRBD1. The CDR3 has 16 residues. CDR1 SGHRS and CDR2 YFSETQ come from the germline V gene. Unmatched junction bases numbered 12, after V lost 4 bases and J lost 8 bases. CDR3 bases: TGCGCCAGCAGCACGTCCGGGACAGGGGTGTGGGATGAGCAGTTCTTC. This codes for CASSTSGTGVWDEQFF.

The rearrangement joins TRBV27 to TRBJ2-6, with D uncertain. The CDR3 is made up of 15 amino acids. V gave up 4 bases and J gave up 0 bases, with 7 bases separating them. Germline CDR1 is MNHEY and CDR2 is SMNVEV (reference sequence). The CDR3 DNA reads as TGTGCCAGCAGTTCCAGACTCTCTGGGGCCAACGTCCTGACTTTC. It yields the protein CASSSRLSGANVLTF.

The genes are TRBV30 and TRBJ1-2, with 8 bases identical to TRBD1. V was clipped by 4 bases and J by 3 bases; unmatched bases: 7. The CDR3 covers 14 residues. The germline V gene has CDR1 GTSNPN and CDR2 SVGIG (reference sequence). The CDR3 spells CAWNPTGADYGYTF. The CDR3 DNA is TGTGCCTGGAACCCGACAGGGGCTGACTATGGCTACACCTTC. The complete variable domain, with remaining parts taken from reference TRBV30 and TRBJ1-2, reads SQTIHQWPATLVQPVGSPLSLECTVEGTSNPNLYWYRQAAGRGLQLLFYSVGIGQISSEVPQNLSASRPQDRQFILSSKKLLLSDSGFYLCAWNPTGADYGYTFGSGTRLTVV.

The CDR3: CASSGFMGDTEAFF. The CDR3 nucleotides are TGTGCCAGCAGCGGGTTCATGGGGGACACTGAAGCTTTCTTT. The rearrangement joins TRBV5-4 to TRBJ1-1; possibly TRBD1 for D (5 bases). The V gene's germline CDR1 is SGHNT and CDR2 YYREEE (reference sequence). The CDR3 is 14 residues long. The V end was cut by 4 bases, the J end by 3 bases, with 13 bases between.

The chain couples TRBV28 to TRBJ2-5; D remains unclear. Trimming removed 6 bases from V and 5 bases from J, with 13 bases in between. The CDR3 runs to 13 residues. The germline V gene has CDR1 MDHEN and CDR2 SYDVKM. Here the CDR3 reads CASSATTGETQYF. In nucleotides, the CDR3 is TGTGCCAGCAGCGCGACGACGGGCGAGACCCAGTACTTC. Based on the CDR3 plus reference TRBV28 and TRBJ2-5, the full variable domain is DVKVTQSSRYLVKRTGEKVFLECVQDMDHENMFWYRQDPGLGLRLIYFSYDVKMKEKGDIPEGYSVSREKKERFSLILESASTNQTSMYLCASSATTGETQYFGPGTRLLVL.

V usage is TRBV7-3 and J usage is TRBJ1-2; no reliable D call. Germline loops: CDR1 SGHTA, CDR2 FQGTGA. V gave up 4 bases and J gave up 4 bases, with 10 bases separating them. The CDR3 is made up of 13 amino acids. CDR3 amino acids: CASSSGRLYGYTF. CDR3 nucleotide sequence: TGTGCCAGCAGCTCAGGACGGCTCTATGGCTACACCTTC.

The genes are TRBV4-1 and TRBJ2-2, with 11 bases that match TRBD2. Germline lookup yields CDR1 MGHRA and CDR2 YSYEKL. Germline trimming cut 2 bases from V and 1 base from J; bases unmatched to any gene: 3. CDR3 size: 17 residues. CDR3 residues: CASSQQGLAGNTGELFF. CDR3 DNA: TGCGCCAGCAGCCAACAAGGACTAGCGGGGAACACCGGGGAGCTGTTTTTT.

This rearrangement joins TRBV5-4 to TRBJ1-2; 12 nucleotides agree with TRBD1. With 4 bases clipped from V and 1 base from J, the junction kept 5 bases outside the gene matches. Germline V lookup: CDR1 SGHNT, CDR2 YYREEE (reference sequence). The CDR3 length is 16 residues. The CDR3 sequence: CASSMGQGAFNYGYTF. CDR3 in DNA: TGTGCCAGCAGCATGGGACAGGGGGCTTTTAACTATGGCTACACCTTC.